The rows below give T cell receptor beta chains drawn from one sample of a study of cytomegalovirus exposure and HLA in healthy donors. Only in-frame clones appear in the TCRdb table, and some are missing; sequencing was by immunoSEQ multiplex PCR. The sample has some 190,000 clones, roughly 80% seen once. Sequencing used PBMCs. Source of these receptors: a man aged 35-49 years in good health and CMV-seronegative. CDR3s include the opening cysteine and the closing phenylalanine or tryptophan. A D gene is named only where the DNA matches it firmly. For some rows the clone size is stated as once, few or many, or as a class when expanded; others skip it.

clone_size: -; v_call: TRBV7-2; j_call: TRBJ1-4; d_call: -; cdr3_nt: TGTGCCAGCAGCCCGCGGGACGGCACGACAGAAAAACTGTTTTTT; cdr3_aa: CASSPRDGTTEKLFF
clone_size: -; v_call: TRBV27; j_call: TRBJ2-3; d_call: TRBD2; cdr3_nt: TGTGCCAGCAGTTTTCTCCTCGGACTAGCGGGAGGAGATACGCAGTATTTT; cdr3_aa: CASSFLLGLAGGDTQYF
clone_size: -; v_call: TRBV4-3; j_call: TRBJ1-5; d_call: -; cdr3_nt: TGCGCCAGCAGCCAAGCCTCGGGAGGGATGGGGGTTTGGCCCCAGCATTTT; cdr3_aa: CASSQASGGMGVWPQHF
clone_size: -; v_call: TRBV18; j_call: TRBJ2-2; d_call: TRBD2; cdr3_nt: TGTGCCAGCTCCCAATTAGCGGGAGACACCGGGGAGCTGTTTTTT; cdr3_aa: CASSQLAGDTGELFF
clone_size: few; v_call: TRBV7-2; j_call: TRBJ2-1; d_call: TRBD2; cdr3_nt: TGTGCCAGCAGCCCTAGACCCCCTCTAGCGGGGGGATACAATGAGCAGTTCTTC; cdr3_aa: CASSPRPPLAGGYNEQFF
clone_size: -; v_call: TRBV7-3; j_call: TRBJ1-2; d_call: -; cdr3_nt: TGTGCCAGCAGCGCTCGCCCCGGGGAACAGGGAGACTATGGCTACACCTTC; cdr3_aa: CASSARPGEQGDYGYTF
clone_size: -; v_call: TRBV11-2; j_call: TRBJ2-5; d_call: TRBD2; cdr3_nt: TGTGCCAGCAGCTTAGTTCTAGCGGGGCGCCTAAACCAAGAGACCCAGTACTTC; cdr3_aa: CASSLVLAGRLNQETQYF
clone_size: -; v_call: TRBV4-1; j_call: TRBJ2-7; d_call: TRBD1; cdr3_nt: TGCGCCAGCAGCCCTTTATCCGGGACAGGGTCCTACGAGCAGTACTTC; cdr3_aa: CASSPLSGTGSYEQYF
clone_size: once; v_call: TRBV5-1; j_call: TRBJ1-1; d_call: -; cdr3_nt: TGCGCCAGCAGCTTAAGCCGGGGGGGGATGAACACTGAAGCTTTCTTT; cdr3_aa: CASSLSRGGMNTEAFF
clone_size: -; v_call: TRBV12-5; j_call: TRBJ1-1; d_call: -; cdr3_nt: TGTGCTAGTGCCAGGGGAGTAATGAACACTGAAGCTTTCTTT; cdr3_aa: CASARGVMNTEAFF
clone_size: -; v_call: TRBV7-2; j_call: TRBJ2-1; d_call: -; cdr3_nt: TGTGCCAGCAGCTTAGTTGGATCGCAGGGAGGGCAGTTCTTC; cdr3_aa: CASSLVGSQGGQFF
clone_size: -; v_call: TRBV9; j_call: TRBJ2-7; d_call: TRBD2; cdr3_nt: TGTGCCAGCAGCGTAGTTGGACTAGCGGGAGCCCTCCCCTACGAGCAGTACTTC; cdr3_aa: CASSVVGLAGALPYEQYF
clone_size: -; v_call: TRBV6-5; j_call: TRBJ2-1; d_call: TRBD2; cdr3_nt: TGTGCCAGCAGTTACTCCAGCGGGAGATCGAATGAGCAGTTCTTC; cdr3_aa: CASSYSSGRSNEQFF
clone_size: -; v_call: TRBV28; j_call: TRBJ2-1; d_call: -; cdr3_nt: TGTGCCAGCAGTTTTGGCGGCAACTCCTACAATGAGCAGTTCTTC; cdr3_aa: CASSFGGNSYNEQFF
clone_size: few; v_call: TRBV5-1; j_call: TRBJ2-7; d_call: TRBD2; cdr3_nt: TGCGCCAGCAGCTTGGGATTAGCGGGAGAGACCTACGAGCAGTACTTC; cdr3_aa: CASSLGLAGETYEQYF
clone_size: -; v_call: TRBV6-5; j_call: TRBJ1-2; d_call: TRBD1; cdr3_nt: TGTGCCAGCAGGGACAGGGGGCGCAGCTATGGCTACACCTTC; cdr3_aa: CASRDRGRSYGYTF
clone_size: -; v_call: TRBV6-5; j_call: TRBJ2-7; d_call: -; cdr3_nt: TGTGCCAGCAGTGCCCGGGACACCCGGGACGAGCAGTACTTC; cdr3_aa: CASSARDTRDEQYF
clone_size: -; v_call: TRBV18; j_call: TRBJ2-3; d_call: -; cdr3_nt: TGTGCCAGCTCACCACGGTCAACACAACAGGGTACGCAGTATTTT; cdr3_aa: CASSPRSTQQGTQYF
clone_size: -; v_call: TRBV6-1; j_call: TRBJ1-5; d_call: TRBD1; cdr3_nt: TGTGCCAGCAGTGTCGGGGACAGCTATCAGCCCCAGCATTTT; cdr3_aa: CASSVGDSYQPQHF
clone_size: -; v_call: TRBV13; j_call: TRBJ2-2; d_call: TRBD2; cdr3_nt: TGTGCCAGCAGCTTAGGGGGACTAAACACCGGGGAGCTGTTTTTT; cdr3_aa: CASSLGGLNTGELFF
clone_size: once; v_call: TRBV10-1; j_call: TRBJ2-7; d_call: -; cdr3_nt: TGCGCCAGCAGGAGGGACTCAGGAGTCTACGAGCAGTACTTC; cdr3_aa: CASRRDSGVYEQYF
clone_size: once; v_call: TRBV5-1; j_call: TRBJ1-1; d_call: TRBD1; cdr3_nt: TGCGCCAGCAGCTCGGGGACAGGGAGAACTGAAGCTTTCTTT; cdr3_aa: CASSSGTGRTEAFF
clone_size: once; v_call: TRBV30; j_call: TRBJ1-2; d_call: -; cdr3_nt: TGTGCCTGGAGTCCGGGGGACTCCTATGGCTACACCTTC; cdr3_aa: CAWSPGDSYGYTF
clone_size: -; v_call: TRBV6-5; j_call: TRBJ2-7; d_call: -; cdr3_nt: TGTGCCACCGGGACTCCGTCGAAGGTGGCCGAGCAGTACTTC; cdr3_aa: CATGTPSKVAEQYF
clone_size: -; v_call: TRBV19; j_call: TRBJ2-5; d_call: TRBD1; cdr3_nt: TGTGCCAGTAGCACCGGACAGGGGGGAGCCCGGGCCCAGTACTTC; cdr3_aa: CASSTGQGGARAQYF
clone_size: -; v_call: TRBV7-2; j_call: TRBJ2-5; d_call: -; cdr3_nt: TGTGCCAGCAGCCTAATGGGGGGGGCAGGAGAGACCCAGTACTTC; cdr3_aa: CASSLMGGAGETQYF
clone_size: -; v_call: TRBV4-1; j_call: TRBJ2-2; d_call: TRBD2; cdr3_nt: TGCGCCAGCAGCCAAGGGGGACTAGCGGGGCCGAACACCGGGGAGCTGTTTTTT; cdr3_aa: CASSQGGLAGPNTGELFF
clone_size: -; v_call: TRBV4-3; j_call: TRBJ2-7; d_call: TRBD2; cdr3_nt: TGCGCCAGCAGCCAAGCACTCGGACTAGTCTACGAGCAGTACTTC; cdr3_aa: CASSQALGLVYEQYF
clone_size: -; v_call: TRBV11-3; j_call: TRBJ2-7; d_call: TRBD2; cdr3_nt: TGTGCCAGCAGCTTATCGCCCGCGGGGGGCTACGAGCAGTACTTC; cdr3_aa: CASSLSPAGGYEQYF
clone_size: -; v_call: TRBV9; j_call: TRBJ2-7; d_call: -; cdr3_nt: TGTGCCAGCAGCGTAGTCCCGGGCTCCTACGAGCAGTACTTC; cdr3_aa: CASSVVPGSYEQYF
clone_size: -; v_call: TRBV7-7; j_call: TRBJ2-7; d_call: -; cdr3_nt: TGTGCTAGCAGCTTAGGACCCACGAGGGAGCAGTACTTC; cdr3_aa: CASSLGPTREQYF
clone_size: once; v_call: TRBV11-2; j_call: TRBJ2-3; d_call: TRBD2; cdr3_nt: TGTGCCAGCAGCTTAGGGCAGCGGGGTAGCACAGATACGCAGTATTTT; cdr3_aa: CASSLGQRGSTDTQYF
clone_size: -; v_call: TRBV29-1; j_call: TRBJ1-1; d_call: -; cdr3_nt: TGCAGCGCAGGGATATGGACTGAAGCTTTCTTT; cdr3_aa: CSAGIWTEAFF
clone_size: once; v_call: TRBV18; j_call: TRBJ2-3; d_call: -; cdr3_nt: TGTGCCAGCTCACGGTTGAGGGCCCTCTCCGCGGATACGCAGTATTTT; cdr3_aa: CASSRLRALSADTQYF
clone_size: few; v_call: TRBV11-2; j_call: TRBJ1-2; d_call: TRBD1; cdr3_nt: TGTGCCAGCACCTTAGGAAGGGTAGGACAGGGTCACTATGGCTACACCTTC; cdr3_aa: CASTLGRVGQGHYGYTF
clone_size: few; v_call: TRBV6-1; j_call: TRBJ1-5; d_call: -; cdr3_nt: TGTGCCAGCAGTGAACCTATGGCAGGGCCCGGGTCCCAGCATTTT; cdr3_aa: CASSEPMAGPGSQHF
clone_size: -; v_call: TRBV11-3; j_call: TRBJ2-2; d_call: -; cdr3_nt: TGTGCCAGCAGCTCCTCAGTTCTAGCCGGGGAGCTGTTTTTT; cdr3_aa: CASSSSVLAGELFF
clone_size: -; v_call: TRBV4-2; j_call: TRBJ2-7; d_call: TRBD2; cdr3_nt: TGTGCCAGCAGCCAGGCTAGGACTAGCGGGGGGTCGGGCGAGCAGTACTTC; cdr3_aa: CASSQARTSGGSGEQYF
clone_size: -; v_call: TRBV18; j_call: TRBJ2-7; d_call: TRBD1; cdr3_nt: TGTGCCAGCTCACCGCCGCCAGGGGGCGGAGAGCAGTACTTC; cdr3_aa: CASSPPPGGGEQYF
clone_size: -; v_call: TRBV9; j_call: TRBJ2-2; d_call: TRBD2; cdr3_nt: TGTGCCAGCAGCGTGACTAGCAGTCAAGCCGGGGAGCTGTTTTTT; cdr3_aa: CASSVTSSQAGELFF
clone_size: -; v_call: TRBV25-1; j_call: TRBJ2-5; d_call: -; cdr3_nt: TGTGCCAGCAGTAAGGCTCGCGGAGAGACCCAGTACTTC; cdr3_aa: CASSKARGETQYF
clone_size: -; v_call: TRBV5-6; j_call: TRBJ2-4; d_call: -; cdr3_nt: TGTGCCAGCAGCCCCGGACCGGGACATCTTGCCAAAAACATTCAGTACTTC; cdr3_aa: CASSPGPGHLAKNIQYF
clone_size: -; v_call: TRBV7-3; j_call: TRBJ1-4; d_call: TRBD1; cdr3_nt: TGTGCCAGCAGCCGTACGGGGACAGGCGAAAAACTGTTTTTT; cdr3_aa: CASSRTGTGEKLFF
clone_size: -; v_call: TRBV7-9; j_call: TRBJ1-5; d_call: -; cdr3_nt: TGTGCCAGCAGCCCGGGACTTAGTGGCAATCAGCCCCAGCATTTT; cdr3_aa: CASSPGLSGNQPQHF
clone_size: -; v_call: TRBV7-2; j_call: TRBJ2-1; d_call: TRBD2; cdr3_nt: TGTGCCAGCAGCACCCGGACTAGCGGGGGCAATGAGCAGTTCTTC; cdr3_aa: CASSTRTSGGNEQFF
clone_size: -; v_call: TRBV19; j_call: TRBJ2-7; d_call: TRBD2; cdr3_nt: TGTGCCAGCTTCCTGACTAGCGGAGCCTACGAGCAGTACTTC; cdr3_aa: CASFLTSGAYEQYF
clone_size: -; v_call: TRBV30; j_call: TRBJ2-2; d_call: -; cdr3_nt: TGTGCCTGGAATCTCGAGGGAACCGGGGAGCTGTTTTTT; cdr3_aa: CAWNLEGTGELFF
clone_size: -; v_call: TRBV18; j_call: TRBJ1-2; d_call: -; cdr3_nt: TGTGCCAGCTCACCTCTCAGGGAACGCGGCTACACCTTC; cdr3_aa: CASSPLRERGYTF
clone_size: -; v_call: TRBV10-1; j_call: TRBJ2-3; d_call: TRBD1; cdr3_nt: TGCGCCAGCAGACCAACCCAGGACAGGATTGGAGCAGATACGCAGTATTTT; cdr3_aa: CASRPTQDRIGADTQYF
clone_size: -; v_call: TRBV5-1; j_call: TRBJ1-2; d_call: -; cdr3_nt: TGCGCCAGCAGCTTGGGATTGTCAGGGCTCAGAGATGGCTACACCTTC; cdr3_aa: CASSLGLSGLRDGYTF
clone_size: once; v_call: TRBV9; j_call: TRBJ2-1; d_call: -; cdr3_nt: TGTGCCAGCACCACTTCAGGGGAAACCTACAATGAGCAGTTCTTC; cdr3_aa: CASTTSGETYNEQFF
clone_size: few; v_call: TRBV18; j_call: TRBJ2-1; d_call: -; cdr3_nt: TGTGCCAGCTCCCTTTCAGGACTCTCCTACAATGAGCAGTTCTTC; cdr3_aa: CASSLSGLSYNEQFF
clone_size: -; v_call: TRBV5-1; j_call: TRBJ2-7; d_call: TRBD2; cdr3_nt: TGCGCCAGCAGCTTGGTGGGTCTAGCGGGAGGGTGGTACGAGCAGTACTTC; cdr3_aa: CASSLVGLAGGWYEQYF
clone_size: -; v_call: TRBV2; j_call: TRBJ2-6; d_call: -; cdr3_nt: TGTGCCAGCACCTCTGGTGGAGGCTCTGGGGCCAACGTCCTGACTTTC; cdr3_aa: CASTSGGGSGANVLTF
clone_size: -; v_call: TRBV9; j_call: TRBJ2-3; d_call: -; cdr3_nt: TGTGCCAGCACGAAGGCCGAGGCAGATACGCAGTATTTT; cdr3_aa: CASTKAEADTQYF